Here is one T cell receptor beta chain with its context. Its antigen is not known. Sequenced by immunoSEQ multiplex PCR; TCRdb stores in-frame clones only, minus some. The table includes tens of thousands of clones, around 83% detected once. This CDR3 has 13 residues. Germline V lookup: CDR1 LGHDT, CDR2 YNNKEL (reference sequence). V lost 4 bases and J 1 base, leaving 6 bases between the germline ends. These data come from a study of Ad26.COV2.S vaccination and SARS-CoV-2 variants. Regarding the study as a whole: Vaccine and placebo recipients had comparable breadth of non-spike TCRs. Total T cell responses may have been underestimated by the TCR breadth and depth analyses.

The sample in question was peripheral blood, obtained after recovery from COVID-19. The sequence came from a human donor who had recovered from COVID-19. The chain employs TRBV3-1 (or the pseudogene TRBV3-2) and TRBJ2-3; D tentatively reads TRBD1 or TRBD2 (5 bases each). CDR3 sequence (DNA): TGTGCCAGCAGCCGGGACCGCACAGATACGCAGTATTTT. This encodes CASSRDRTDTQYF.